This T cell receptor beta chain was sequenced for a study of blood T cell repertoires in COVID-19. The repertoire was sequenced with immunoSEQ multiplex PCR; TCRdb's copy has only in-frame clones and lacks some. The profile shows about 94,000 clones, about 80% of them singletons. The table lists this clone with a count of one. The CDR3 has 15 amino acids. V lost 2 bases and J lost 4, with 14 bases in between. From germline, CDR1 is LGHDT and CDR2 YNNKEL (reference sequence). The clonotype was recovered from a man aged 60 to 75 with acute or convalescent COVID-19. This chain uses TRBV3-1 (or the pseudogene TRBV3-2) with TRBJ2-5, with a tentative D call TRBD2 (6 bases). Material: peripheral blood. CDR3 nucleotides: TGTGCCAGCAGCCAAAGGCGGGGATCGATAGAGACCCAGTACTTC. Its translation: CASSQRRGSIETQYF.